This TCR beta chain originates from a study of shared clonotypes between healthy human individuals (dated by TCRdb to between 2020 and 2021). Regarding the study in general: The cohort included a few men and a couple of women between 18 and 49 years of age. For each donor, CD4 naive and CD4 memory were each run on three plates, CD8 naive on two plates, and CD8 memory on one plate. Blood TCR repertoires of five healthy adults were deeply sequenced to estimate repertoire size and the extent of clonotype sharing between individuals. To increase sequencing depth and limit assay-specific biases, TCR repertoire library preparation and sequencing were carried out by different laboratories using diverse techniques. Between about 0.85 and 10 billion PBMCs per donor were obtained by leukapheresis. Broad study findings and their caveats: Compared with non-shared clonotypes, the clonotypes found in all four sorted-subset donors had higher generation probabilities. Only blood was sampled, and tissue TCR repertoires likely differ from those in blood. Naive subsets generally had larger estimated clonotype richness than memory subsets. Pairwise subsampling indicated that sequencing depth was expected to affect the degree of clonotype sharing among donors. The small number of donors limited the genetic and exposure-history diversity represented. Incomplete sequencing was indicated by rarefaction of sorted-subset datasets, despite the large sequencing depth. When several donors were compared, the shared fraction of clonotypes was about 5.4% for naive CD4, roughly 3.3% for naive CD8, 2% to 2.5% for memory CD4, and 0.35% to 0.4% for memory CD8.

V is trimmed back by 1 base and J by 5 bases, and the junction contains 4 bases that no gene match accounts for. Including the terminal cysteine and phenylalanine, the CDR3 comprises 15 residues. The retained sequence is limited to the CDR3, 45 bases, with the frame set at the first base. In the germline V gene, CDR1 corresponds to SGHVS and CDR2 to FNYEAQ. TCR CDR3 regions were amplified from genomic DNA by multiplex PCR using the deep immunoSEQ assay. For each cell subset, the extracted genomic DNA was distributed evenly across all wells of several immunoSEQ 96-well plates, and each plate served as one replicate. For sorted subsets, 200 ng of genomic DNA, equivalent to some 30,000 T cell genomes, went into each replicate PCR. Purified libraries were quantified with a Qubit 3.0 fluorometer, sized on a Bioanalyzer 2100, and re-quantified with the KAPA Library Quantification kit. Each immunoSEQ 96-well plate was sequenced on its own single-read 150-cycle Illumina NextSeq 550 flow cell. The study's processing was this. Because the immunoSEQ output included only junctional sequences and no quality scores, the filtering could not be the same as the filtering used for full-length reads. To assign V/J genes and CDR3, sequences were annotated using PyIR, a Python wrapper for IgBLAST v1.9, with IMGT germline references. Reads were removed for weak V/J assignments (E-value above 1e-6), missing CDR3, stop codons, out-of-frame junctions, or ambiguous translated residues. A V3J clonotype was defined by an identical inferred V gene, J gene, and CDR3 amino acid sequence. Percentage overlap between repertoires was computed as shared unique clonotypes divided by the size of the smaller repertoire. Repertoire richness was assessed with RTK rarefaction, the Chao1 estimator, and Recon v2.1 estimates of unobserved clonotypes. Generation probabilities were computed with OLGA for all TCRbeta clonotypes obtained by the gDNA method from several donors. TCRdb re-hosts the immuneACCESS table, in-frame sequences only. Its copies lack some clones; in the studies checked, an unresolved V gene accounts for under half of them, and the cause for the rest is not known. V, J and clone size were drawn from that table, and D and trimming were deduced from the DNA. A total of approximately 1.9 million clones appear in this sample, roughly 93% of them only once. The top ten clonotypes cover over 1.5% of the sample.

As to this clone: The specificity of this receptor is unknown. Base qualities are not at hand, and no much larger clone is one base apart.

CD8 naive samples were obtained by positive selection for CCR7 among CD45RO-negative cells, yielding a CD45RA+CCR7+ population from which TemRA cells were excluded. Donors were healthy HIV-negative adults with no recently reported acute infections or vaccinations. Every donor was a Caucasian adult residing in Nashville, Tennessee, USA. Blood was collected by leukapheresis, and PBMCs were isolated by Ficoll-Histopaque density gradient centrifugation and then cryopreserved in liquid nitrogen vapor phase. Analytical flow cytometry was used to check the purity and quantity of each magnetically sorted T cell population. Genomic DNA was isolated from each sorted fraction and quantified by UV absorbance on a Nanodrop 2000c.

Sequencing was done on a sample of naive CD8+ T cells from PBMCs. The cell subset or site tag for this specimen amounts to: CD45RA+CCR7+. The chain joins TRBV7-6 to TRBJ2-3, with TRBD2 matching 9 junction bases. This TCR was sampled from a man aged 18 to 29 in good health. Some clones in this sample may be carry-over from other donors' samples. The CDR3 region reads CASSLVAGVVDTQYF. The nucleotide sequence reads as follows: TGTGCCAGCAGCTTAGTAGCGGGAGTGGTAGATACGCAGTATTTT.